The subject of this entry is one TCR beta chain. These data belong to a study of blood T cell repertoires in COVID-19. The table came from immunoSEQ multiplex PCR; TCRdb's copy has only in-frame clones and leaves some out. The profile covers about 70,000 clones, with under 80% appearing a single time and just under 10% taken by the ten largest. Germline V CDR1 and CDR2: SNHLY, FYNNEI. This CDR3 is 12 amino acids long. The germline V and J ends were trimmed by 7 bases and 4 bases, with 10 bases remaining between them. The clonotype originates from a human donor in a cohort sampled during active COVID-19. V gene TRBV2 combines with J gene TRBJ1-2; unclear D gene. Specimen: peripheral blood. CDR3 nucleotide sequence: TGTGCCAGCAATACAGAATTCTATGGCTACACCTTC. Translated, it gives CASNTEFYGYTF. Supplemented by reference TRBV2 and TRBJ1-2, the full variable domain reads EPEVTQTPSHQVTQMGQEVILRCVPISNHLYFYWYRQILGQKVEFLVSFYNNEISEKSEIFDDQFSVERPDGSNFTLKIRSTKLEDSAMYFCASNTEFYGYTFGSGTRLTVV.